Each of the 3 T cell receptor beta chains below was sequenced from the same sample in a study of CD8 T cells in ankylosing spondylitis. TCRdb reprocessed the 5' RACE reads via MiXCR and lists one record per CDR3 protein. The sample contains a few hundred thousand distinct CDR3 sequences, 15% to 20% of which appear only once. The sample was blood, either unsorted or a sorted T cell fraction (not recorded which). Receptors were obtained from a male donor with ankylosing spondylitis or in good health (not recorded which).

The chain links TRBV7-9 to TRBJ2-2, with D possibly being TRBD2 (5 bases). Germline CDR1 reads SEHNR; CDR2 reads FQNEAQ (reference sequence). V lost 5 bases and J lost 1, with 11 bases in between. The CDR3 totals 15 residues. The CDR3 here is CASSPSPQNTGELFF. In DNA, the CDR3 is TGTGCCAGCAGCCCTAGCCCCCAGAACACCGGGGAGCTGTTTTTT.

This clonotype was counted ten times or more. The rearrangement joins TRBV7-9 to TRBJ2-7; TRBD2 might be the D (7 bases). Germline V gene data show CDR1 as SEHNR and CDR2 as FQNEAQ (reference sequence). The CDR3 has 15 residues. V was shortened by 4 bases and J by 4 bases, with 17 bases between the two germline ends. CDR3 loop: CASSYSPGGDYEQYF. In DNA form, the CDR3 reads TGTGCCAGCAGCTACTCGCCGGGGGGCGATTACGAGCAGTACTTC. The full variable domain, rest sourced from reference TRBV7-9 and TRBJ2-7, is DTGVSQNPRHKITKRGQNVTFRCDPISEHNRLYWYRQTLGQGPEFLTYFQNEAQLEKSRLLSDRFSAERPKGSFSTLEIQRTEQGDSAMYLCASSYSPGGDYEQYFGPGTRLTVT.

This clonotype was seen ten or more times. The CDR3 bases are TGCAGTGCTAGCTACCAAGCGGTGGGCACAGATACGCAGTATTTT. Its translation: CSASYQAVGTDTQYF. This chain uses TRBV20-1 with TRBJ2-3, with D maybe TRBD2 (5 bases). The CDR3 length is 15 residues. Between the trimmed V and J ends, which lost 3 bases and 1 base, there was a span of 14 bases. The germline V gene has CDR1 DFQATT and CDR2 SNEGSKA (reference sequence).